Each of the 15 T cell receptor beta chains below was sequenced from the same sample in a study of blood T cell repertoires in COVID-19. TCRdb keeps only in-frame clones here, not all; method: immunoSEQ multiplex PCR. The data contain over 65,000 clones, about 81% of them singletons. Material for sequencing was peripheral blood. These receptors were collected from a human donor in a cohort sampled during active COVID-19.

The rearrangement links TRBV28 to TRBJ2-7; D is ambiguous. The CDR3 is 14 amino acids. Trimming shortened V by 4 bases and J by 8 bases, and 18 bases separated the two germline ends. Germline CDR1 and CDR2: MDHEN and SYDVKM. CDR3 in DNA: TGTGCCAGCAGTTCGAAAGCTCGAGATCCTCAGCAGTACTTC. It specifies CASSSKARDPQQYF.

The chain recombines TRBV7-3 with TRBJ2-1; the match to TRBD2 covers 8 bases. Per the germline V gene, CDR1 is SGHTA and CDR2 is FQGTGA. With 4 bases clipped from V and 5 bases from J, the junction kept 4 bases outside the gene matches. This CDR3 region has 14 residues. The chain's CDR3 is CASSYSGNDNEQFF. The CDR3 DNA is TGTGCCAGCAGCTATAGCGGGAATGACAATGAGCAGTTCTTC.

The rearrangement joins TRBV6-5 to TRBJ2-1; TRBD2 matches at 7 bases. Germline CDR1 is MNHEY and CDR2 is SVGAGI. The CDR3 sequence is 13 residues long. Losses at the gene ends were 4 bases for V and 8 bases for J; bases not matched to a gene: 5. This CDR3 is CASSSPRGDEQFF. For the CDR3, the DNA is TGTGCCAGCAGTTCTCCCCGGGGGGATGAGCAGTTCTTC.

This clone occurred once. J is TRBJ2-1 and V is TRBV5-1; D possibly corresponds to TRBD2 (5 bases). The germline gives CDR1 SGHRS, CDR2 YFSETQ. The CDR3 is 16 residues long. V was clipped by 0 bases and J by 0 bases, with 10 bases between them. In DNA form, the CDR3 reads TGCGCCAGCAGCTTGGGACCTAGCCTCTCCTACAATGAGCAGTTCTTC. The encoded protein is CASSLGPSLSYNEQFF.

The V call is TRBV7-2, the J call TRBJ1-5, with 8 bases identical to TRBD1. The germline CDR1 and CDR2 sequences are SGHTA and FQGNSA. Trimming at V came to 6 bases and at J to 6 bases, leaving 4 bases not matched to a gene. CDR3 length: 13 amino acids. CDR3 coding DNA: TGTGCCAGCAGTTCAGGGGGCCGTCAGCCCCAGCATTTT. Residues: CASSSGGRQPQHF.

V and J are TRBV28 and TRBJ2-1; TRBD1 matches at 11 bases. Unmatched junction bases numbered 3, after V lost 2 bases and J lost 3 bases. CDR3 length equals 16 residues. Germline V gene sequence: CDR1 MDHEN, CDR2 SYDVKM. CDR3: CASSLLGQGGYNEQFF. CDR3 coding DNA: TGTGCCAGCAGTTTACTGGGACAGGGGGGCTACAATGAGCAGTTCTTC.

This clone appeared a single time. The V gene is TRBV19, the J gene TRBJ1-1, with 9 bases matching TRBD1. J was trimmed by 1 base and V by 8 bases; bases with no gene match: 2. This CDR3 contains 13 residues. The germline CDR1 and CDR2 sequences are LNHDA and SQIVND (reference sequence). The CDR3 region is CASGQGRNTEAFF. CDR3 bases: TGTGCCAGTGGACAGGGGAGGAACACTGAAGCTTTCTTT.

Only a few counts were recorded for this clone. The CDR3 loop is CAWSVMRRAAFF. CDR3 nucleotide sequence: TGTGCCTGGAGTGTCATGCGGAGGGCTGCGTTCTTC. This sequence joins TRBV30 and TRBJ2-1; D is possibly TRBD2 (6 bases). The V gene's germline CDR1 is GTSNPN and CDR2 SVGIG (reference sequence). The CDR3 loop spans 12 amino acids. V lost 0 bases to trimming and J lost 15 bases, with 15 bases between them.

The CDR3 here is CASRPMGDYTEAFF. The CDR3, as DNA: TGTGCCAGCAGGCCTATGGGGGACTACACTGAAGCTTTCTTT. This chain joins TRBV28 and TRBJ1-1; a weak D match, TRBD1 (5 bases). The CDR3 has 14 amino acids. CDR1 is MDHEN, CDR2 SYDVKM, per germline. The ends were cut back, 6 bases at V and 3 bases at J, with 14 bases in the middle.

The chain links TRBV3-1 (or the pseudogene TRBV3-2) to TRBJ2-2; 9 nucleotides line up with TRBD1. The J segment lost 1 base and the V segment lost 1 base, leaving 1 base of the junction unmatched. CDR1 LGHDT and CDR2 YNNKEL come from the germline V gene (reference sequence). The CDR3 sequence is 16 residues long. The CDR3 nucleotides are TGTGCCAGCAGCCAAGGGGACAGGGAGAACACCGGGGAGCTGTTTTTT. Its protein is CASSQGDRENTGELFF.

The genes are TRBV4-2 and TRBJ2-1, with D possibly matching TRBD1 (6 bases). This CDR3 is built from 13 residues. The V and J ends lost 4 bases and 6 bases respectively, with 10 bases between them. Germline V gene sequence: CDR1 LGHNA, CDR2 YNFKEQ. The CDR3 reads CASSPQGLNEQFF. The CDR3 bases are TGTGCCAGCAGCCCACAGGGCCTCAATGAGCAGTTCTTC.

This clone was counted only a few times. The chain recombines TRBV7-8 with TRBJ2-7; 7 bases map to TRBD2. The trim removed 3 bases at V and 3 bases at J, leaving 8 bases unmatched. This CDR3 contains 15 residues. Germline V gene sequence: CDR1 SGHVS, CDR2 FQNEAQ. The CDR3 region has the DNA TGTGCCAGCAGCTTTGCTACGGGAGGCCGCTACGAGCAGTACTTC. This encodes CASSFATGGRYEQYF.

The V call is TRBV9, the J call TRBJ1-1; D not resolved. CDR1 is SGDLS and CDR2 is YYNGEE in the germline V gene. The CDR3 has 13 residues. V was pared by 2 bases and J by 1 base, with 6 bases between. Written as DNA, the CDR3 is TGTGCCAGCAGCGTCGGAGCGAACACTGAAGCTTTCTTT. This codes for CASSVGANTEAFF.

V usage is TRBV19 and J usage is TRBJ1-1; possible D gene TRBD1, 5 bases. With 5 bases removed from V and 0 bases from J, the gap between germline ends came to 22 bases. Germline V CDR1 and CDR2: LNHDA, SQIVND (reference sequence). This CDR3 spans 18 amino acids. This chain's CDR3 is CASSSGTPGHVMNTEAFF. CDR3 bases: TGTGCCAGTAGTTCGGGCACCCCAGGGCATGTCATGAACACTGAAGCTTTCTTT. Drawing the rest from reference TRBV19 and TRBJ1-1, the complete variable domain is DGGITQSPKYLFRKEGQNVTLSCEQNLNHDAMYWYRQDPGQGLRLIYYSQIVNDFQKGDIAEGYSVSREKKESFPLTVTSAQKNPTAFYLCASSSGTPGHVMNTEAFFGQGTRLTVV.

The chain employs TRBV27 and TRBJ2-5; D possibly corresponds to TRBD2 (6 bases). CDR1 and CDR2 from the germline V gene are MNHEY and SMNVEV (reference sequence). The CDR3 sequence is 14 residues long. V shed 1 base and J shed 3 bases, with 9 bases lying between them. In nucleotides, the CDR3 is TGTGCCAGCAGTTTATTTTCGGGAGAAGAGACCCAGTACTTC. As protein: CASSLFSGEETQYF.